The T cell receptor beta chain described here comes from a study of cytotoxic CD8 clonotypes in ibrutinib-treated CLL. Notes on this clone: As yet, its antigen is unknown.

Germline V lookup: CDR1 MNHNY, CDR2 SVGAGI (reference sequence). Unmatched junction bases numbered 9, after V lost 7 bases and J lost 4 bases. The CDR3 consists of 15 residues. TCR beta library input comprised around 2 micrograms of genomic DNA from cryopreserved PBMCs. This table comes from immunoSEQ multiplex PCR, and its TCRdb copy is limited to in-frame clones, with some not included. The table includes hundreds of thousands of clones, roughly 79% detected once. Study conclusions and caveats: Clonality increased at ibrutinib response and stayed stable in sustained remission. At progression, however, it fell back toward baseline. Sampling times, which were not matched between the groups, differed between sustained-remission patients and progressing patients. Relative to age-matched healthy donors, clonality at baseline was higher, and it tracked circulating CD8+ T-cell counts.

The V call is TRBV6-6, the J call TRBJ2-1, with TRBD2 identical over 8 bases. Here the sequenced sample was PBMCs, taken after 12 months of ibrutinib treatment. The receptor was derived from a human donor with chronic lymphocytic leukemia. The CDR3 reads CASTLGGGLYNEQFF. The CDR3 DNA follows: TGTGCCAGCACCCTTGGCGGGGGGCTTTACAATGAGCAGTTCTTC.